Detailed here is one T cell receptor beta chain. As yet, its antigen is unknown. In germline, CDR1 is KGHSH, CDR2 LQKENI. The CDR3 has 16 amino acids. V dropped 3 bases and J dropped 4; count of bases not matched to a gene: 9. TCRdb's table, derived via immunoSEQ multiplex PCR, lists solely in-frame clones and lacks some. Of some 1,100,000 clones in the sample, about 80% were seen once. Donors, without exception, were Caucasian adults residing in Nashville, Tennessee. This specimen comes from a study of shared clonotypes between healthy human individuals. Findings of the study overall: Having only a few donors restricted how much genetic and exposure-history diversity was captured. Around 4.9% of naive CD4 clonotypes were shared across a few donors. An effect of sequencing depth on clonotype sharing among donors was expected.

This chain links TRBV18 with TRBJ1-2; 9 nucleotides match TRBD1. This sequence originates from a man aged 18 to 30 in good health. Some clones in this sample may be carry-over from other donors' samples. The sequenced sample was memory CD4+ T cells from PBMCs. Subset here: CD45RA-negative fraction. The CDR3 sequence is CASSPPDRGRGYGYTF. The CDR3 DNA sequence: TGTGCCAGCTCACCCCCGGACAGGGGCCGGGGCTATGGCTACACCTTC.